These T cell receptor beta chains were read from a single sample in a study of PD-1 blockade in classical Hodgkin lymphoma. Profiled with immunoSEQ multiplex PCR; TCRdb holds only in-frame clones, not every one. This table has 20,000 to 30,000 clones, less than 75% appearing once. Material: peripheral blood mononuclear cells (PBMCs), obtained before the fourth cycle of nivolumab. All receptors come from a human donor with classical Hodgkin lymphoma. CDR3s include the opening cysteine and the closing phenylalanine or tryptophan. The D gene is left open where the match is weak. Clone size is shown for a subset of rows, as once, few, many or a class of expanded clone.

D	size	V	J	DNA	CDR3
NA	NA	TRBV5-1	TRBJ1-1	TGCGCCAGCAGCTTGGTTCCAGGAATGGACGCTTTCTTT	CASSLVPGMDAFF
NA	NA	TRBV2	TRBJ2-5	TGTGCCAGCACCGGGGAGACCCAGTACTTC	CASTGETQYF
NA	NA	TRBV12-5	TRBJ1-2	TGTGCTAGTGGTCAGGGATCCGACACCTATGGCTACACCTTC	CASGQGSDTYGYTF
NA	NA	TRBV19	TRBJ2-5	TGTGCCAGTAGTATAAAAACAGGGCCGACCCAGTACTTC	CASSIKTGPTQYF
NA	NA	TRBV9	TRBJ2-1	TGTGCCAGCAGCGTAGGAGGGGGGGGTTTTGGTGAGCAGTTCTTC	CASSVGGGGFGEQFF
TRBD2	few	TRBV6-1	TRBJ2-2	TGTGCCAGCAGTGACGCCCGAGGACTAGCGGGGAGCACCGGGGAGCTGTTTTTT	CASSDARGLAGSTGELFF
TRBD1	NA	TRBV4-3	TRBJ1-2	TGCGCCAGCAGCCAAGAGCTAAGACAGGGGGCGGAATATGGCTACACCTTC	CASSQELRQGAEYGYTF
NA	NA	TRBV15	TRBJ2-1	TGTGCCACCAGCAGATTGAGGACACAAATGTACAATGAGCAGTTCTTC	CATSRLRTQMYNEQFF
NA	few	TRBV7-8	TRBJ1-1	TGTGCCAGCAGCCAGTCGGCCGCGAACACTGAAGCTTTCTTT	CASSQSAANTEAFF
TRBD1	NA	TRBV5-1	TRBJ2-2	TGCGCCAGCAGCTTACGCCAGGGGGCCAACGGGGAGCTGTTTTTT	CASSLRQGANGELFF
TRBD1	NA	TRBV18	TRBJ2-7	TGTGCCAGCTCACCTAGACAGGGGACCTACGAGCAGTACTTC	CASSPRQGTYEQYF
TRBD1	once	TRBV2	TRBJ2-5	TGTGCCAGCAGGAAAAACCAGGGACAGCGCTTGGAGACCCAGTACTTC	CASRKNQGQRLETQYF
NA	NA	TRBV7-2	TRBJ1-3	TGTGCCAGCAGCTTAGAACTGGTGCGCCCGCGCTCTGGAAACACCATATATTTT	CASSLELVRPRSGNTIYF
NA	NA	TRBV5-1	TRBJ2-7	TGCGCCAGCAGCGCATATACCGGGACGGCTATCTACGAGCAGTACTTC	CASSAYTGTAIYEQYF
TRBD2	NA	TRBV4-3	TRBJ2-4	TGCGCCAGCAGCCAAGACGGGGGGATAGACATTCAGTACTTC	CASSQDGGIDIQYF
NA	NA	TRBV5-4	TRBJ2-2	TGTGCCAGCAGCTTGGAGGGGTGGGACAAGAACACCGGGGAGCTGTTTTTT	CASSLEGWDKNTGELFF
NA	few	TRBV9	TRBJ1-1	TGTGCCAGCAGCCCCAATCCCTTTACTGAAGCTTTCTTT	CASSPNPFTEAFF
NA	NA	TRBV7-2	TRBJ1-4	TGTGCCAGCAGGACCGGGGGGGGAACAACTAATGAAAAACTGTTTTTT	CASRTGGGTTNEKLFF
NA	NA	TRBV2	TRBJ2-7	TGTGCCAGCAGTCTGGAGAGTGGCTACGAGCAGTACTTC	CASSLESGYEQYF
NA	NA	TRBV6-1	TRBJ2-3	TGTGCCAGCAGTAAGGAGAGGGGCGATACGCAGTATTTT	CASSKERGDTQYF
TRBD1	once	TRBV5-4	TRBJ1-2	TGTGCCAGCAGTCGACAGGGGCTGGGCTATGGCTACACCTTC	CASSRQGLGYGYTF
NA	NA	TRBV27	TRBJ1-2	TGTGCCAGCAGTTTATATCCGTCGACAGCATCTTTCTATGGCTACACCTTC	CASSLYPSTASFYGYTF
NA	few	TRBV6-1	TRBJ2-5	TGTGCCAGCAGTGGGGGAATTGTTGGCCAAGAGACCCAGTACTTC	CASSGGIVGQETQYF
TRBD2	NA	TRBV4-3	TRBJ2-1	TGCGCCAGCAGCCAAGACCGACTAGCGGGCAATGAGCAGTTCTTC	CASSQDRLAGNEQFF
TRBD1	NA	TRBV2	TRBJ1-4	TGTGCCAGCAGTGATACGACAGGGGGCGCGACTAATGAAAAACTGTTTTTT	CASSDTTGGATNEKLFF
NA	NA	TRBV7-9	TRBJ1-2	TGTGCCAGCAGCCAGGGACCGAACTATGGCTACACCTTC	CASSQGPNYGYTF